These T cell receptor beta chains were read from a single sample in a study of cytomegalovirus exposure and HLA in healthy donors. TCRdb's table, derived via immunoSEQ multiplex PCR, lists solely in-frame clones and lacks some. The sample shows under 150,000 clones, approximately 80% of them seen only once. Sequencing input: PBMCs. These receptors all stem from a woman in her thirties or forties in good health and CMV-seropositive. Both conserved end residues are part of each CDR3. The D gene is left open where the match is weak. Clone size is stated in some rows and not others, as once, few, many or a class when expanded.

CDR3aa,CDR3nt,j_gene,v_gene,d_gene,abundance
CASSETDRIQETQYF,TGTGCCAGCAGCGAAACTGACAGAATCCAAGAGACCCAGTACTTC,TRBJ2-5,TRBV6-5,.,.
CASSPSSRGQPQHF,TGTGCCAGCAGCCCCTCCTCTAGGGGTCAGCCCCAGCATTTT,TRBJ1-5,TRBV7-6,.,once
CASSRRTSGISSYNEQFF,TGTGCCAGCAGCCGGCGGACTAGCGGGATAAGCTCCTACAATGAGCAGTTCTTC,TRBJ2-1,TRBV28,TRBD2,.
CASGQGTQETQYF,TGTGCCAGCGGACAGGGGACCCAAGAGACCCAGTACTTC,TRBJ2-5,TRBV6-6,TRBD1,.
CASRRTEVNTEAFF,TGTGCCAGCAGACGGACAGAAGTGAACACTGAAGCTTTCTTT,TRBJ1-1,TRBV5-5,.,.
CASSEVYGAEQYF,TGTGCCAGCAGTGAAGTCTATGGGGCAGAGCAGTACTTC,TRBJ2-7,TRBV2,.,.
CASSSWTGKGYEQYF,TGTGCCAGCAGTTCTTGGACAGGGAAAGGCTACGAGCAGTACTTC,TRBJ2-7,TRBV28,TRBD1,.
CASSFPAVSGQYF,TGTGCCAGCAGCTTCCCCGCCGTGTCCGGGCAGTACTTC,TRBJ2-7,TRBV7-8,.,.
CASSPRDTRQETQYF,TGTGCCAGCAGCCCCCGGGACACCAGACAAGAGACCCAGTACTTC,TRBJ2-5,TRBV5-6,.,.
CASSESGLAGSYNEQFF,TGCGCCAGCAGCGAATCGGGGTTAGCGGGATCGTACAATGAGCAGTTCTTC,TRBJ2-1,TRBV5-1,TRBD2,.
CASSSPQREVWYF,TGTGCCAGCAGTTCCCCTCAGCGGGAGGTTTGGTACTTC,TRBJ2-4,TRBV27,TRBD2,.
CASRANTEAFF,TGTGCCAGCAGGGCGAACACTGAAGCTTTCTTT,TRBJ1-1,TRBV6-5,.,.
CSVQGPYGYTF,TGCAGCGTTCAGGGCCCCTATGGCTACACCTTC,TRBJ1-2,TRBV29-1,.,.
CSVEGLLAGEEGWYEQYF,TGCAGCGTTGAAGGCCTACTAGCGGGAGAGGAGGGTTGGTACGAGCAGTACTTC,TRBJ2-7,TRBV29-1,TRBD2,.
CASSLQGTGELFF,TGCGCCAGCAGCTTACAGGGGACCGGGGAGCTGTTTTTT,TRBJ2-2,TRBV5-1,TRBD1,.
CASSFQRESNEQFF,TGCGCCAGCAGCTTCCAACGGGAAAGCAATGAGCAGTTCTTC,TRBJ2-1,TRBV5-1,.,.